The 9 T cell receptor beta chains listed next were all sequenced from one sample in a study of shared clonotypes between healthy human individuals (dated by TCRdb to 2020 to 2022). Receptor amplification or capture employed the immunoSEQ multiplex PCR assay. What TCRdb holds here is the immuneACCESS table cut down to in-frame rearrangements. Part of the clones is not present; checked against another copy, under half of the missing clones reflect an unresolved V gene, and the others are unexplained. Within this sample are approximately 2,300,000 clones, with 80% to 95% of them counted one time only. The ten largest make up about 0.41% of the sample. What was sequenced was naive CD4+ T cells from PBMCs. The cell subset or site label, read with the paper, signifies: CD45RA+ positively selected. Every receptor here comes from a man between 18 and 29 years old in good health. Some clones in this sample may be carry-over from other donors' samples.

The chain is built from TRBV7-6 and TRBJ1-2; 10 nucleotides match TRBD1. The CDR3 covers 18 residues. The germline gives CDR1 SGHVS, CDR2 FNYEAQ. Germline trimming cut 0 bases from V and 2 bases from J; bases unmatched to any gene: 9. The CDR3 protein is CASSLAPGQGTWNYGYTF. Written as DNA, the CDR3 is TGTGCCAGCAGCTTAGCCCCGGGACAGGGGACGTGGAACTATGGCTACACCTTC.

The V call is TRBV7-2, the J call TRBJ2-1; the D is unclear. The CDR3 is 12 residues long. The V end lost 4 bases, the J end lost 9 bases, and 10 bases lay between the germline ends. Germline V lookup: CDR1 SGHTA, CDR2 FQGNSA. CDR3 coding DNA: TGTGCCAGCAGCTCCGACTTTCTTGAGCAGTTCTTC. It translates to CASSSDFLEQFF.

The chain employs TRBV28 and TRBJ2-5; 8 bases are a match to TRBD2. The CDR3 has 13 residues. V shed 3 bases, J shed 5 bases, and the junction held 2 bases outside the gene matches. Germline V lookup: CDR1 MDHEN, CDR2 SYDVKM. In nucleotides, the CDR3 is TGTGCCAGCAGTTTGCAGCGGGAGGAGACCCAGTACTTC. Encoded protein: CASSLQREETQYF.

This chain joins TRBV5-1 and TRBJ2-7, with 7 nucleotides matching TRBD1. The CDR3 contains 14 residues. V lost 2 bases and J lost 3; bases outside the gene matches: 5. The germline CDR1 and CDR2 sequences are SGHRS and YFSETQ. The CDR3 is CASSLRQGNYEQYF. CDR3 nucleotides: TGCGCCAGCAGCTTAAGACAGGGAAACTACGAGCAGTACTTC.

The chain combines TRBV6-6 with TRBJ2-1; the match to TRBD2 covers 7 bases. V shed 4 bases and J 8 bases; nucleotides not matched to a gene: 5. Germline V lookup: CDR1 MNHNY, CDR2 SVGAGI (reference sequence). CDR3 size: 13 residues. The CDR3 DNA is TGTGCCAGCAGTTCGGGGAGGGGCTATGAGCAGTTCTTC. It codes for CASSSGRGYEQFF.

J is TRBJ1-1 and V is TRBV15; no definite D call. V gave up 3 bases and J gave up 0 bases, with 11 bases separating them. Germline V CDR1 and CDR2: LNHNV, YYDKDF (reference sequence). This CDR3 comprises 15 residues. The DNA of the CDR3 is TGTGCCACCAGCAGGGGAGGGATCATGAACACTGAAGCTTTCTTT. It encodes CATSRGGIMNTEAFF.

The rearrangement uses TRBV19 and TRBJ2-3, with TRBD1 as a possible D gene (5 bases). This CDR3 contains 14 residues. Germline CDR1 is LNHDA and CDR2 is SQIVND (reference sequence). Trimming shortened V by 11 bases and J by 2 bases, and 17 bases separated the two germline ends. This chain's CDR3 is CASKGAYFTDTQYF. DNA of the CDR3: TGTGCCTCCAAAGGGGCATATTTCACAGATACGCAGTATTTT.

As DNA, the CDR3 is TGTGCCTGGACTCGGGCGAACACTGAAGCTTTCTTT. Amino acids: CAWTRANTEAFF. The chain combines TRBV30 with TRBJ1-1; D is uncertain. V was clipped by 4 bases and J by 1 base, with 7 bases between them. Per the germline V gene, CDR1 is GTSNPN and CDR2 is SVGIG (reference sequence). The CDR3 sequence is 12 residues long. Full variable domain (outside the CDR3, taken from reference TRBV30 and TRBJ1-1): SQTIHQWPATLVQPVGSPLSLECTVEGTSNPNLYWYRQAAGRGLQLLFYSVGIGQISSEVPQNLSASRPQDRQFILSSKKLLLSDSGFYLCAWTRANTEAFFGQGTRLTVV.

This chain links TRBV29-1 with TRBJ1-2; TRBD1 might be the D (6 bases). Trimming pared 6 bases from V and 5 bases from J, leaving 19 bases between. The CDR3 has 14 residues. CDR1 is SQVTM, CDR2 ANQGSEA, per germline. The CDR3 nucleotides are TGCAGCGTCGCTGGGGGGGCTGAAGATTATGGCTACACCTTC. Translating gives CSVAGGAEDYGYTF.